This T cell receptor beta chain was observed in a study of shared clonotypes between healthy human individuals. Study details: Each donor contributed plates that comprised three CD4 naive, three CD4 memory, two CD8 naive and one CD8 memory.

Germline V lookup: CDR1 SQVTM, CDR2 ANQGSEA. V was cut by 4 bases and J by 5 bases, with 5 bases left in between. This CDR3 comprises 11 residues. Libraries were prepared by immunoSEQ multiplex PCR; TCRdb keeps only in-frame clonotypes and omits some of them. In the table there are about 1.5 million clones, 95% to 99% of which are singletons. This TCR came from a young man in good health. The chain employs TRBV29-1 and TRBJ2-2; D perhaps matches TRBD2 (5 bases). The material sequenced was naive CD4+ T cells sorted from blood. Regarding subset: CD45RA+ positively selected. CDR3 sequence reads: CSVAGTGELFF. DNA of the CDR3: TGCAGCGTTGCGGGGACCGGGGAGCTGTTTTTT.